Following are 32 T cell receptor beta chains from one sample sequenced in a study of shared clonotypes between healthy human individuals (dated by TCRdb to 2018 to 2021). Library preparation employed the immunoSEQ multiplex PCR assay. The immuneACCESS repertoire file appears here via TCRdb, limited to in-frame rearrangements. These files lack a portion of the clones; in checked studies, under half of the deficit traces to unresolved V genes, and the cause of the others is not known. The table for this sample lists hundreds of thousands of clones; more than 70% of them were counted only once. The top ten hold approximately 1.8% of the sample. Input material: memory CD4+ T cells sorted from blood. The sample's cell subset or site label, decoded: CD45RA-negative fraction. Receptors were obtained from a young woman in good health.

This sequence joins TRBV27 and TRBJ2-1, with 7 positions matching TRBD2. CDR3 length: 15 residues. V trimming: 3 bases; J trimming: 0 bases; junction bases outside the gene matches: 2. Germline CDR1 reads MNHEY; CDR2 reads SMNVEV (reference sequence). The CDR3 is CASSFQRDSYNEQFF. CDR3 DNA sequence: TGTGCCAGCAGTTTCCAGCGGGACTCCTACAATGAGCAGTTCTTC.

V usage is TRBV7-9 and J usage is TRBJ2-7; TRBD2 aligns across 7 bases. The CDR3 has 16 amino acids. The V gene's germline CDR1 is SEHNR and CDR2 FQNEAQ (reference sequence). The J segment lost 2 bases and the V segment lost 5 bases, leaving 12 bases of the junction unmatched. This CDR3 is CASSPTGGLPTYEQYF. In DNA form, the CDR3 reads TGTGCCAGCAGCCCCACGGGGGGACTGCCGACCTACGAGCAGTACTTC.

The CDR3 coding sequence is TGTGCCAGCAAAATCAGGGAAAAGTATGGCTACACCTTC. As protein: CASKIREKYGYTF. The chain is built from TRBV6-5 and TRBJ1-2, with D possibly matching TRBD1 (5 bases). Trimming left V 7 bases short and J 5 bases short, with 14 bases between. Germline-derived CDR1 and CDR2 are MNHEY and SVGAGI. This CDR3 has 13 amino acids.

The chain couples TRBV28 to TRBJ2-1; 11 bases are shared with TRBD2. Germline V CDR1 and CDR2: MDHEN, SYDVKM. J gave up 2 bases and V 6 bases, and 6 bases lay outside the gene matches. The CDR3 extends over 16 amino acids. Here the CDR3 DNA reads TGTGCCAGCAGGGTACTAGCGGGGGCACCCTACAATGAGCAGTTCTTC. As protein: CASRVLAGAPYNEQFF.

J is TRBJ2-2 and V is TRBV18; no definite D call. V gave up 3 bases and J gave up 4 bases, with 15 bases separating them. The germline gives CDR1 KGHSH, CDR2 LQKENI. This CDR3 is built from 16 residues. CDR3 sequence reads: CASSPPGLSSTGELFF. CDR3 DNA sequence: TGTGCCAGCTCACCGCCCGGGCTTTCTAGCACCGGGGAGCTGTTTTTT.

The rearrangement uses TRBV7-6 and TRBJ2-7; TRBD2 matches at 9 bases. CDR3 length: 16 amino acids. V lost 5 bases and J lost 6; bases outside the gene matches: 14. The germline V gene has CDR1 SGHVS and CDR2 FNYEAQ. The CDR3 here is CASSPGASGTSSEQYF. The CDR3 coding sequence is TGTGCCAGCAGCCCAGGAGCTAGCGGGACGTCCAGCGAGCAGTACTTC.

The chain uses TRBV4-1 and TRBJ1-4; tentatively, D is TRBD1 (6 bases). V dropped 1 base and J dropped 4 bases, with 13 bases sitting between them. This CDR3 comprises 16 residues. Per the germline V gene, CDR1 is MGHRA and CDR2 is YSYEKL. In DNA form, the CDR3 reads TGCGCCAGCAGCCAAGCCTCCCAGGGGCTTAATGAAAAACTGTTTTTT. This gives the protein CASSQASQGLNEKLFF.

This chain links TRBV15 with TRBJ2-5; no clear D gene. Germline-derived CDR1 and CDR2 are LNHNV and YYDKDF (reference sequence). CDR3 length: 12 amino acids. The V and J ends lost 0 bases and 4 bases respectively, with 3 bases between them. CDR3: CATSRDSETQYF. The CDR3 DNA sequence: TGTGCCACCAGCAGAGATTCAGAGACCCAGTACTTC.

This clone has a handful of counts. This sequence joins TRBV5-1 and TRBJ1-2; tentative D call: TRBD1 (5 bases). Germline loops: CDR1 SGHRS, CDR2 YFSETQ. Trimming took off 3 bases at V and 1 base at J, with 13 bases between the two ends. This CDR3 contains 15 residues. The CDR3 bases are TGCGCCAGCAGCTCTGTCCGGGGCAGTAACTATGGCTACACCTTC. This gives the protein CASSSVRGSNYGYTF.

On this clone itself: Other DNA sequences in the same sample also yield this CDR3. The chain links TRBV28 to TRBJ2-5; D remains ambiguous. Trimming removed 4 bases from V and 1 base from J, with 7 bases in between. The CDR3 is 13 residues long. Germline V lookup: CDR1 MDHEN, CDR2 SYDVKM. The CDR3 DNA is TGTGCCAGCAGTTCGCCAGCCCAAGAGACCCAGTACTTC. This gives the protein CASSSPAQETQYF.

This clone was counted many times. The chain joins TRBV7-3 to TRBJ1-1; D ambiguous. Germline V CDR1 and CDR2: SGHTA, FQGTGA. Deletions cut 5 bases from V and 0 bases from J, with 7 bases between. The CDR3 runs 13 residues. The CDR3, as DNA: TGTGCCAGCAGCACGTACTTGAACACTGAAGCTTTCTTT. Residues: CASSTYLNTEAFF.

The J gene is TRBJ1-2, the V gene TRBV7-2; maybe TRBD1 (5 bases). Trimming removed 6 bases at V and 2 bases at J, with 13 bases between. Germline V gene lookup returns CDR1 SGHTA and CDR2 FQGNSA. The CDR3 length is 14 residues. In DNA, the CDR3 is TGTGCCAGCAGGACTATTTCAGGGAACTATGGCTACACCTTC. This gives the protein CASRTISGNYGYTF.

This clone was detected many times. J is TRBJ2-2 and V is TRBV7-2; D is unresolved. This CDR3 has 16 amino acids. V gave up 1 base and J gave up 4 bases, with 13 bases separating them. Germline assignment: CDR1 SGHTA and CDR2 FQGNSA. CDR3 bases: TGTGCCAGCAGCTTAGTCGCAGACCTGAGCACCGGGGAGCTGTTTTTT. This gives the protein CASSLVADLSTGELFF. Combining the CDR3 with reference TRBV7-2 and TRBJ2-2 gives the whole variable domain GAGVSQSPSNKVTEKGKDVELRCDPISGHTALYWYRQSLGQGLEFLIYFQGNSAPDKSGLPSDRFSAERTGGSVSTLTIQRTQQEDSAVYLCASSLVADLSTGELFFGEGSRLTVL.

The chain is built from TRBV5-1 and TRBJ2-7, with TRBD1 as a possible D gene (5 bases). Germline values: CDR1 SGHRS, CDR2 YFSETQ. The CDR3 is made up of 14 amino acids. Trimming stripped 0 bases from V and 3 bases from J, with 10 bases between. In nucleotides, the CDR3 is TGCGCCAGCAGCTTGGAGACAGAGAGCTACGAGCAGTACTTC. Translating gives CASSLETESYEQYF.

This clone came up a few times. The chain employs TRBV14 and TRBJ2-2; no clear D gene. Looked up from germline, CDR1 is SGHDN and CDR2 is FVKESK. The V gene lost 1 base and the J gene lost 10 bases, with 10 bases spanning the gap. The CDR3 contains 13 residues. Here the CDR3 reads CASSQGWSSELFF. The DNA of the CDR3 is TGTGCCAGCAGCCAAGGCTGGTCCTCGGAGCTGTTTTTT.

V gene TRBV28 combines with J gene TRBJ2-5; 9 nucleotides match TRBD1. Germline CDR1 and CDR2: MDHEN and SYDVKM. The CDR3 consists of 15 residues. After removal of 3 bases from V and 3 bases from J, the junction contained 5 bases not matched to a gene. Written as DNA, the CDR3 is TGTGCCAGCAGTTTGGCCGGGACAGGGAAAGAGACCCAGTACTTC. As protein: CASSLAGTGKETQYF.

The chain is built from TRBV28 and TRBJ1-2; D might be TRBD1 (6 bases). The CDR3 sequence is 13 residues long. Per germline, CDR1 MDHEN and CDR2 SYDVKM. The V end was cut by 1 base, the J end by 6 bases, with 9 bases between. The chain's CDR3 is CASSLLGGNGYTF. As DNA, the CDR3 is TGTGCCAGCAGTTTATTAGGGGGGAATGGCTACACCTTC.

In this sample, this clone turned up a few times. The chain is built from TRBV30 and TRBJ1-2; D unclear. The ends were cut back, 0 bases at V and 7 bases at J, with 12 bases in the middle. The CDR3 is 13 residues long. CDR1 is GTSNPN and CDR2 is SVGIG in the germline V gene (reference sequence). The CDR3: CAWSVAGMSGYTF. DNA for the CDR3: TGTGCCTGGAGTGTCGCGGGGATGTCTGGCTACACCTTC.

The chain has TRBV28 and TRBJ2-7; unclear D gene. Trimming removed 5 bases at V and 2 bases at J, with 10 bases between. The germline CDR1 and CDR2 sequences are MDHEN and SYDVKM. The CDR3 has 13 amino acids. This chain's CDR3 is CASSPHLTYEQYF. The CDR3 DNA reads as TGTGCCAGCAGTCCACACCTAACCTACGAGCAGTACTTC.

The gene calls are TRBV6-6 and TRBJ2-6, with TRBD1 as a possible D gene (5 bases). Between the trimmed V and J ends, which lost 5 bases and 3 bases, there was a span of 11 bases. In germline, CDR1 is MNHNY, CDR2 SVGAGI (reference sequence). This CDR3 region has 15 residues. The DNA of the CDR3 is TGTGCCAGCAGTGCACAGGAATTTGGGGCCAACGTCCTGACTTTC. Amino acid sequence: CASSAQEFGANVLTF.

V and J are TRBV7-8 and TRBJ2-1; the D is unclear. Trimming took 4 bases from V and 0 from J, leaving 10 bases between them. The length of the CDR3 is 15 residues. Germline loops: CDR1 SGHVS, CDR2 FQNEAQ. CDR3 in amino acids: CASSYRRSSYNEQFF. In DNA, the CDR3 is TGTGCCAGCAGCTACAGACGGAGCTCCTACAATGAGCAGTTCTTC.

This clone was picked up a small number of times. The chain has TRBV6-5 and TRBJ1-2; 7 bases match TRBD1. Per germline, CDR1 MNHEY and CDR2 SVGAGI. The V and J ends lost 6 bases and 6 bases, in that order; junction bases with no gene match: 7. The CDR3 length is 13 residues. The CDR3 region has the DNA TGTGCCAGCAGAACGGGACAGCTCAATGGCTACACCTTC. It specifies CASRTGQLNGYTF.

To note about this clone: Germline and junction disagree at one end, which may indicate a read error. The rearrangement joins TRBV27 to TRBJ2-1, with 16 bases lining up with TRBD2. CDR1 is MNHEY and CDR2 is SMNVEV in the germline V gene (reference sequence). The CDR3 extends over 14 amino acids. DNA of the CDR3: TGTGCCAGCAGTCCGGGACTAGCGGGAGGGAGAATGGTCTTC. Protein product: CASSPGLAGGRMVF.

The chain is built from TRBV28 and TRBJ1-2, with unresolved D. Per germline, CDR1 MDHEN and CDR2 SYDVKM. The CDR3 totals 14 residues. The ends were cut back, 6 bases at V and 0 bases at J, with 11 bases in the middle. The CDR3: CASRPGPANYGYTF. The CDR3 DNA reads as TGTGCCAGCAGGCCCGGCCCGGCTAACTATGGCTACACCTTC.

This chain uses TRBV2 with TRBJ1-1; D possibly corresponds to TRBD1 (5 bases). There are 17 residues in the CDR3. With 0 bases removed from V and 4 bases from J, the gap between germline ends came to 18 bases. Germline CDR1 reads SNHLY; CDR2 reads FYNNEI. This chain's CDR3 is CASSEAGGWESSTEAFF. CDR3 DNA: TGTGCCAGCAGTGAAGCGGGGGGGTGGGAGTCGAGCACTGAAGCTTTCTTT.

A word on this clone: This same CDR3 is encoded by further DNA sequences in the sample. The gene calls are TRBV18 and TRBJ2-3, with no clear D. Germline assignment: CDR1 KGHSH and CDR2 LQKENI. CDR3 length equals 13 residues. V was pared by 0 bases and J by 4 bases, with 5 bases between. CDR3 nucleotides: TGTGCCAGCTCACCACCTGGCCCAGATACGCAGTATTTT. This encodes CASSPPGPDTQYF.

The chain has TRBV29-1 and TRBJ2-3; possible D gene TRBD1, 5 bases. Germline V gives CDR1 SQVTM, CDR2 ANQGSEA. The CDR3 has 14 amino acids. Deletions cut 3 bases from V and 1 base from J, with 11 bases between. The CDR3 DNA reads TGCAGCGTTGACCCATTACAGGGCACAGATACGCAGTATTTT. This gives the protein CSVDPLQGTDTQYF.

The chain couples TRBV4-1 to TRBJ1-1; D is possibly TRBD1 (5 bases). Germline CDR1 and CDR2: MGHRA and YSYEKL. V lost 2 bases and J 6 bases, leaving 19 bases between the germline ends. This CDR3 contains 16 residues. Written as DNA, the CDR3 is TGCGCCAGCAGCCAACCCCGTCGGGGGACGGTTTCTGAAGCTTTCTTT. Translation gives CASSQPRRGTVSEAFF.

This clone was counted once. The chain uses TRBV5-1 and TRBJ2-5; 7 bases are a match to TRBD1. The CDR3 runs 14 residues. J lost 0 bases, V lost 4 bases, and 3 bases had no gene match. Germline-derived CDR1 and CDR2 are SGHRS and YFSETQ. The CDR3 sequence is CASSQTGDQETQYF. The CDR3 DNA sequence: TGCGCCAGCAGCCAAACAGGGGACCAAGAGACCCAGTACTTC.

The chain uses TRBV18 and TRBJ2-1, with TRBD2 as a possible D gene (7 bases). Trimming pared 2 bases from V and 4 bases from J, leaving 21 bases between. CDR3 length: 18 residues. Germline V gene data show CDR1 as KGHSH and CDR2 as LQKENI. The CDR3 protein is CASSPGRGGPILYNEQFF. CDR3 coding DNA: TGTGCCAGCTCACCAGGGCGCGGGGGCCCAATACTTTACAATGAGCAGTTCTTC.

This clone was seen more than once but under ten times. This chain joins TRBV28 and TRBJ2-3; D is possibly TRBD2 (6 bases). Looked up from germline, CDR1 is MDHEN and CDR2 is SYDVKM. Trimming pared 5 bases from V and 1 base from J, leaving 19 bases between. The CDR3 spans 17 residues. The CDR3 loop is CASSKAGAGHRTDTQYF. For the CDR3, the DNA is TGTGCCAGCAGTAAAGCCGGTGCGGGGCATCGCACAGATACGCAGTATTTT.

The J gene is TRBJ1-5, the V gene TRBV28, with D tentatively TRBD1 (5 bases). Between the trimmed V and J ends, which lost 7 bases and 6 bases, there was a span of 10 bases. Germline loops: CDR1 MDHEN, CDR2 SYDVKM. There are 12 residues in the CDR3. The CDR3 sequence is CASTPGVQPQHF. DNA for the CDR3: TGTGCCAGCACACCGGGGGTTCAGCCCCAGCATTTT.